This TCR beta chain was retrieved from a study of shared clonotypes between healthy human individuals. Study details: CD4 naive and memory got three plates each, CD8 naive two, CD8 memory one. Study observations and caveats: Specimens sampled were limited to blood, with tissue repertoires likely differing.

The study separated CD4+ cells into CD45RA+ naive and CD45RA-negative memory subsets. On this clone: Its specificity is not known. One end of the junction is discordant with germline, which a read error may explain. The sample contains more than one DNA sequence encoding this CDR3.

CDR1 is KGHSH and CDR2 is LQKENI in the germline V gene. The length of the CDR3 is 17 residues. Clones were sequenced by immunoSEQ multiplex PCR, and TCRdb holds only the in-frame ones, with some missing. The data contain over 1.4 million clones, around 97% of them seen just once; the ten biggest clones take up roughly 1.2%. This clonotype originated in a man aged 30 to 39 in good health. V gene TRBV18 combines with J gene TRBJ2-6; TRBD1 agrees at 9 bases. What was sequenced was naive CD4+ T cells sorted from blood. Subset of the sample: CD45RA+ positively selected. The CDR3 sequence is CASSPPGQGSGANVLTF. The CDR3 bases are TGTGCCAGCTCCCCACCGGGACAGGGATCTGGGGCCAACGTCCTGACTTTC.